Shown below are 11 T cell receptor beta chains from a single sample sequenced in a study of T cells in tuberculosis. TCRdb keeps only in-frame clones here, not all; method: immunoSEQ multiplex PCR. The table records thousands of clones, approximately 97% of them present only once. The time point here: new active TB diagnosis, blood taken before or within 7 days of starting treatment. The material was PBMCs, obtained at tuberculosis diagnosis. These receptors were obtained from an adult with tuberculosis.

This clone was counted once. The CDR3 region is CASSALGGEAFF. The CDR3 DNA is TGTGCCAGCAGTGCGTTAGGGGGAGAAGCTTTCTTT. This rearrangement joins TRBV6-1 to TRBJ1-1; tentative D call: TRBD1 (6 bases). CDR3 length equals 12 residues. Trimming cost V 4 bases and J 8 bases, with 11 bases left between them. Germline V lookup: CDR1 MNHNS, CDR2 SASEGT.

The chain links TRBV18 to TRBJ2-1, with a possible D match to TRBD2 (5 bases). V lost 5 bases and J lost 4, with 27 bases in between. Per germline, CDR1 KGHSH and CDR2 LQKENI. The CDR3 covers 19 residues. The chain's CDR3 is CASSSEDSVYGESYNEQFF. As DNA, the CDR3 is TGTGCCAGCTCAAGCGAGGATAGCGTATACGGCGAGAGTTACAATGAGCAGTTCTTC.

The rearrangement uses TRBV5-1 and TRBJ2-1; 7 bases are shared with TRBD2. The CDR3 loop spans 14 amino acids. Germline V lookup: CDR1 SGHRS, CDR2 YFSETQ. The J segment lost 8 bases and the V segment lost 0 bases, leaving 5 bases of the junction unmatched. The CDR3 spells CASSLGTSVDEQFF. The CDR3, as DNA: TGCGCCAGCAGCTTGGGGACTAGTGTGGATGAGCAGTTCTTC.

This clone is a singleton in its sample. The CDR3 protein is CSAIPYTEAFF. Written as DNA, the CDR3 is TGCAGTGCTATTCCCTACACTGAAGCTTTCTTT. This rearrangement joins TRBV20-1 to TRBJ1-1; D gene ambiguous. CDR3 length: 11 amino acids. V dropped 4 bases and J dropped 3 bases, with 6 bases sitting between them. Germline values: CDR1 DFQATT, CDR2 SNEGSKA (reference sequence).

V and J are TRBV2 and TRBJ2-7, with D perhaps TRBD2 (6 bases). V was pared by 4 bases and J by 7 bases, with 14 bases between. The CDR3 runs 13 residues. In germline, CDR1 is SNHLY, CDR2 FYNNEI. The DNA for the CDR3 is TGTGCCAGCAGTGTGATTCGGGGGAGGGAGCAGTACTTC. Protein sequence: CASSVIRGREQYF.

This chain links TRBV7-2 with TRBJ1-4, with a tentative D call TRBD1 (5 bases). The CDR3 runs 16 residues. V was cut by 5 bases and J by 3 bases, with 16 bases left in between. CDR1 and CDR2 from the germline V gene are SGHTA and FQGNSA. CDR3 amino acids: CASSPGTGVANEKLFF. CDR3 sequence (DNA): TGTGCCAGCAGCCCGGGCACGGGGGTAGCTAATGAAAAACTGTTTTTT.

CDR3 sequence (DNA): TGTGCCAGCAGTCGGACTAGCGGGGGGGCTCAGAACAATGAGCAGTTCTTC. This encodes CASSRTSGGAQNNEQFF. The chain uses TRBV2 and TRBJ2-1, with 15 positions matching TRBD2. Germline assignment: CDR1 SNHLY and CDR2 FYNNEI. Losses at the gene ends were 5 bases for V and 5 bases for J; bases not matched to a gene: 7. CDR3 length: 17 residues.

This clone turned up a few times. CDR3 bases: TGCGCCAGCAGTGAACAGGGGGGCTCTGAAGCTTTCTTT. Amino acids: CASSEQGGSEAFF. The chain employs TRBV10-1 and TRBJ1-1; the match to TRBD1 covers 8 bases. The CDR3 covers 13 residues. Germline V gives CDR1 WNHNN, CDR2 SYGVQD (reference sequence). The V gene end was trimmed by 3 bases and the J gene end by 6 bases; junction bases not matched to a gene: 3.

The V and J genes are TRBV2 and TRBJ1-1, with a tentative D call TRBD1 (6 bases). Germline CDR1 is SNHLY and CDR2 is FYNNEI. The CDR3 is 11 amino acids. V lost 6 bases to trimming and J lost 7 bases, with 9 bases between them. CDR3 region: CASRGGFEAFF. The CDR3, as DNA: TGTGCCAGCAGAGGGGGTTTTGAAGCTTTCTTT.

This clone was seen once. The genes are TRBV4-1 and TRBJ1-4, with TRBD1 matching 7 bases. Germline V gene data show CDR1 as MGHRA and CDR2 as YSYEKL. The CDR3 loop spans 16 amino acids. V was pared by 8 bases and J by 6 bases, with 15 bases of the junction left unmatched. The CDR3 DNA reads TGCGCCAGCGCGAGGGGGCTTTTCAGGGGTGATGAAAAACTGTTTTTT. This translates into CASARGLFRGDEKLFF.

The chain combines TRBV19 with TRBJ2-2; 7 bases line up with TRBD1. Trimming removed 4 bases from V and 3 bases from J; junction bases left unmatched: 5. The germline V gene has CDR1 LNHDA and CDR2 SQIVND (reference sequence). This CDR3 has 15 amino acids. CDR3 sequence reads: CASSTRGPHTGELFF. The CDR3 DNA follows: TGTGCCAGTAGTACGAGGGGGCCGCACACCGGGGAGCTGTTTTTT.